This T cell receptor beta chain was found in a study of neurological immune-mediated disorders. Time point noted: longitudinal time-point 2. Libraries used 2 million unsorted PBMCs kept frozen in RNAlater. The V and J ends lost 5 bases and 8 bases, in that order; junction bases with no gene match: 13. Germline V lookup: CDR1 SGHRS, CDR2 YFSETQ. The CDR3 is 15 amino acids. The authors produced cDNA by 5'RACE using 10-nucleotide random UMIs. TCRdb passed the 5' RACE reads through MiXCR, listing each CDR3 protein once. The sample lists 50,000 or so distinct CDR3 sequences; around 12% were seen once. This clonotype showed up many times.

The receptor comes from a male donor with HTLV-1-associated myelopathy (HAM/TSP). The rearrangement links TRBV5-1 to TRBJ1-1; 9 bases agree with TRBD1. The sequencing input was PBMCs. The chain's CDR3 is CASRLSGQGTMEAFF. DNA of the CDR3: TGCGCCAGCAGGCTTTCGGGACAGGGAACTATGGAAGCTTTCTTT.